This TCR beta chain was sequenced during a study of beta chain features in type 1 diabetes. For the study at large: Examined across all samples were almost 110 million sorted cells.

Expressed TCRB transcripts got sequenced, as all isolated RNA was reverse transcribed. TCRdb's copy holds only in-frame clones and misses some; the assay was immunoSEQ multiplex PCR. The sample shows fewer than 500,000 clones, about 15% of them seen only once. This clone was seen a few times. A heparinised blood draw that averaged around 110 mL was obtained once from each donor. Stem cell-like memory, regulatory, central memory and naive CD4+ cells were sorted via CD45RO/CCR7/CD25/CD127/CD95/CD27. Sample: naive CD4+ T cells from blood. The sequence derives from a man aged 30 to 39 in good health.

The CDR3 loop is CASSPNLPGGPGYEQYV. Here the CDR3 DNA reads TGTGCCAGCTCACCAAATCTTCCGGGAGGGCCCGGGTACGAGCAGTACGTC. This chain uses TRBV18 with TRBJ2-7, with 8 nucleotides matching TRBD2. Germline CDR1 KGHSH, CDR2 LQKENI. The CDR3 spans 17 residues. Trimming cost V 2 bases and J 4 bases; bases outside gene matches: 13.